The following is a T cell receptor (beta chain) sequence with its context. The target antigen is unknown. The junction differs from germline at one of its ends, possibly a read error. The template, roughly 550 ng total RNA, yielded TCR beta cDNA made with a constant-region primer. Libraries for TCR beta were built through three nested multiplex PCR rounds, which together made up a slightly modified ARM-PCR procedure. Forward primers for TRBV1-TRBV30 and a C-beta reverse primer served the first two PCR rounds, at approximately 10 cycles each. TCRdb re-analysed the multiplex PCR reads in MiXCR, keeping a single row per CDR3 protein. The table has about 35,000 distinct CDR3 sequences, 70% to 85% seen once. This sample is part of a study of tumor-infiltrating lymphocytes in primary liver carcinoma. Study-wide results and caveats: Significantly greater top-250-clone fractions characterized tumors relative to blood (p = 0.039).

Germline assignment: CDR1 SGHAT and CDR2 FQNNGV. This CDR3 is 16 amino acids long. Bulk tissue was left unsorted, and RNA and DNA were co-extracted from 20-30 mg of it. This clonotype originated in a man aged 40-49 years with primary liver carcinoma and hepatitis B virus infection. The chain carries TRBV11-2 and TRBJ2-3, with D maybe TRBD1 (6 bases). The sample taken for sequencing was liver tumor tissue from sampling region 4. Subset denoted: tumor region T4, right-lateral pole. The CDR3 region is CVSSRRSTGNTVAQYF. DNA of the CDR3: TGCGTCAGCAGCAGAAGAAGTACAGGGAACACAGTTGCGCAGTATTTT.